These 16 T cell receptor beta chains share one sample of origin, sequenced in a study of blood T cell repertoires in COVID-19. TCRdb's table, derived via immunoSEQ multiplex PCR, lists solely in-frame clones and lacks some. The sample holds 200,000 to 250,000 clones, approximately 90% seen once. The material sequenced was peripheral blood. The receptors originated from a man younger than 45 with COVID-19, enrolled during active disease.

The sample holds a few counts of this clone. The CDR3 region is CASSLDRVSNQPQHF. The CDR3 DNA follows: TGTGCCAGCAGCTTAGACAGGGTCAGCAATCAGCCCCAGCATTTT. J is TRBJ1-5 and V is TRBV7-4, with D possibly being TRBD1 (6 bases). This CDR3 is 15 amino acids long. The germline V and J ends were trimmed by 1 base and 1 base, with 8 bases remaining between them. Germline CDR1 reads SGHVT; CDR2 reads SQSDAQ.

V is TRBV5-8 and J is TRBJ2-1; weak D call: TRBD2 (6 bases). The CDR3 is 14 amino acids. V was pared by 3 bases and J by 6 bases, with 13 bases between. Germline-derived CDR1 and CDR2 are SGHTS and YDEGEE. DNA of the CDR3: TGTGCCAGCAGCTCGGAACGGGGAGGCAATGAGCAGTTCTTC. This gives the protein CASSSERGGNEQFF. Variable domain in full (rest from reference TRBV5-8 and TRBJ2-1): EAGVTQSPTHLIKTRGQQATLRCSPISGHTSVYWYQQALGLGLQFLLWYDEGEERNRGNFPPRFSGRQFPNYSSELNVNALELEDSALYLCASSSERGGNEQFFGPGTRLTVL.

This clone was counted a single time. The chain joins TRBV7-9 to TRBJ2-1, with a tentative D call TRBD1 (5 bases). V lost 7 bases, J lost 5 bases, and 18 bases lay in between. The CDR3 is 15 residues long. Germline CDR1 SEHNR, CDR2 FQNEAQ (reference sequence). CDR3: CASKAQQETNNEQFF. The CDR3, as DNA: TGTGCCAGCAAGGCCCAACAGGAGACGAACAATGAGCAGTTCTTC. The variable domain in full, completed from reference TRBV7-9 and TRBJ2-1, reads DTGVSQNPRHKITKRGQNVTFRCDPISEHNRLYWYRQTLGQGPEFLTYFQNEAQLEKSRLLSDRFSAERPKGSFSTLEIQRTEQGDSAMYLCASKAQQETNNEQFFGPGTRLTVL.

This chain uses TRBV7-2 with TRBJ2-3; D ambiguous. The CDR3 extends over 15 amino acids. Germline CDR1 and CDR2: SGHTA and FQGNSA. The V end was cut by 5 bases, the J end by 3 bases, with 15 bases between. The CDR3 spells CASSTAGRWTDTQYF. CDR3 bases: TGTGCCAGCAGCACGGCAGGCAGGTGGACAGATACGCAGTATTTT.

V gene TRBV9 combines with J gene TRBJ1-6; D remains unclear. Germline V gives CDR1 SGDLS, CDR2 YYNGEE. With 0 bases removed from V and 8 bases from J, the gap between germline ends came to 9 bases. CDR3 length: 14 residues. In DNA form, the CDR3 reads TGTGCCAGCAGCGTAGACACTAGTGATTCACCCCTCCACTTT. Encoded protein: CASSVDTSDSPLHF.

This chain connects TRBV27 to TRBJ2-7; TRBD1 aligns across 10 bases. CDR3 length: 16 amino acids. V was pared by 5 bases and J by 3 bases, with 10 bases of the junction left unmatched. Looked up from germline, CDR1 is MNHEY and CDR2 is SMNVEV (reference sequence). CDR3 amino acids: CASSRNRDRGFYEQYF. In nucleotides, the CDR3 is TGTGCCAGCAGTCGGAACCGGGACAGGGGTTTCTACGAGCAGTACTTC.

V is TRBV7-3 and J is TRBJ2-1; 16 bases fit TRBD2. Germline CDR1 SGHTA, CDR2 FQGTGA. The CDR3 runs to 17 residues. With V trimmed by 3 bases and J by 6 bases, 5 bases remained unmatched. CDR3 residues: CASSFGTSGGAFNEQFF. CDR3 bases: TGTGCCAGCAGCTTTGGGACTAGCGGGGGGGCCTTCAATGAGCAGTTCTTC.

This chain links TRBV7-8 with TRBJ2-7, with 7 bases fitting TRBD1. V was clipped by 1 base and J by 8 bases; unmatched bases: 2. There are 12 residues in the CDR3. Germline CDR1 reads SGHVS; CDR2 reads FQNEAQ. CDR3 sequence reads: CASSLEQGKQYF. CDR3 DNA: TGTGCCAGCAGCTTAGAACAGGGGAAGCAGTACTTC.

The V gene is TRBV28, the J gene TRBJ1-1; weak D call: TRBD1 (5 bases). V dropped 6 bases and J dropped 2 bases, with 13 bases sitting between them. The CDR3 has 14 amino acids. From germline, CDR1 is MDHEN and CDR2 SYDVKM. The DNA of the CDR3 is TGTGCCAGCAGCTTCAGGGAGGAAAACACTGAAGCTTTCTTT. Translated, it gives CASSFREENTEAFF. The variable domain in full, completed from reference TRBV28 and TRBJ1-1, reads DVKVTQSSRYLVKRTGEKVFLECVQDMDHENMFWYRQDPGLGLRLIYFSYDVKMKEKGDIPEGYSVSREKKERFSLILESASTNQTSMYLCASSFREENTEAFFGQGTRLTVV.

The V call is TRBV28, the J call TRBJ1-2; no reliable D call. From germline, CDR1 is MDHEN and CDR2 SYDVKM. CDR3 length: 15 residues. Trimming took 4 bases from V and 4 from J, leaving 16 bases between them. The CDR3 sequence is CASSSPGGGSYGYTF. For the CDR3, the DNA is TGTGCCAGCAGTTCCCCAGGTGGAGGGTCCTATGGCTACACCTTC.

This clone was seen a handful of times. At the DNA level, this CDR3 is encoded by other sequences in the same sample as well. The genes are TRBV18 and TRBJ2-2; 7 nucleotides agree with TRBD1. Germline V gene sequence: CDR1 KGHSH, CDR2 LQKENI. The CDR3 consists of 17 residues. V was pared by 3 bases and J by 4 bases, with 11 bases of the junction left unmatched. The CDR3 protein is CASSPRPTGLGTGELFF. The CDR3 DNA is TGTGCCAGCTCACCTCGCCCGACAGGGTTGGGCACCGGGGAGCTGTTTTTT. Full variable domain (outside the CDR3, taken from reference TRBV18 and TRBJ2-2): NAGVMQNPRHLVRRRGQEARLRCSPMKGHSHVYWYRQLPEEGLKFMVYLQKENIIDESGMPKERFSAEFPKEGPSILRIQQVVRGDSAAYFCASSPRPTGLGTGELFFGEGSRLTVL.

The rearrangement links TRBV5-1 to TRBJ1-6; TRBD1 agrees at 7 bases. The CDR3 is 15 residues long. The V gene's germline CDR1 is SGHRS and CDR2 YFSETQ. V dropped 0 bases and J dropped 9; count of bases not matched to a gene: 6. DNA for the CDR3: TGCGCCAGCAGCTTGGTTGGGACAGAAGGTTCACCCCTCCACTTT. Amino acids: CASSLVGTEGSPLHF.

This clone was seen a handful of times. Other nucleotide sequences in the sample specify the same CDR3. V gene TRBV4-1 combines with J gene TRBJ1-5; TRBD1 might be the D (6 bases). There are 16 residues in the CDR3. The germline V gene has CDR1 MGHRA and CDR2 YSYEKL. The ends were cut back, 0 bases at V and 1 base at J, with 10 bases in the middle. The DNA of the CDR3 is TGCGCCAGCAGCCAAGATGGTACAGGGAGCAATCAGCCCCAGCATTTT. Translating it yields CASSQDGTGSNQPQHF.

The V gene is TRBV12-3 or TRBV12-4, the J gene TRBJ1-1, with unresolved D. The length of the CDR3 is 12 residues. Trimming took off 8 bases at V and 1 base at J, with 8 bases between the two ends. The DNA of the CDR3 is TGTGCCAGCGGGAGACGGAACACTGAAGCTTTCTTT. Its translation is CASGRRNTEAFF.

This rearrangement joins TRBV27 to TRBJ1-3, with a tentative D call TRBD1 (6 bases). The V gene lost 2 bases and the J gene lost 3 bases, with 11 bases spanning the gap. Germline V gene lookup returns CDR1 MNHEY and CDR2 SMNVEV (reference sequence). The CDR3 has 15 residues. For the CDR3, the DNA is TGTGCCAGCAGTTTACTGGCAGGGGTTGGAAACACCATATATTTT. It translates to CASSLLAGVGNTIYF.

The chain carries TRBV28 and TRBJ2-1; no reliable D call. CDR3 length: 11 amino acids. Per the germline V gene, CDR1 is MDHEN and CDR2 is SYDVKM. V gave up 2 bases and J gave up 8 bases, with 4 bases separating them. DNA for the CDR3: TGTGCCAGCAGTTTACAATATGAGCAGTTCTTC. This encodes CASSLQYEQFF.